Sequencing of this T cell receptor beta chain was carried out in a study of cytomegalovirus exposure and HLA in healthy donors. Broader study findings: A later analysis reportedly found that, within productive TCRs, an Asian-associated ancestry cluster had fewer N-insertions than the mean observed across the approximately 700 donors. TCR beta V- and J-gene trimming was later associated with a missense DCLRE1C variant.

The V gene's germline CDR1 is LNHDA and CDR2 SQIVND (reference sequence). This CDR3 region has 16 residues. V lost 5 bases and J lost 9; bases outside the gene matches: 10. On this clone itself: The target antigen is unknown.

Healthy people donating bone marrow made up the donors. The PCR ran on 60 Vbeta and 13 Jbeta primers. Per the authors' pipeline: In a later analysis, the count reached about 80 million unique TCR beta chains, with roughly 12 million shared. Measured with immunoSEQ multiplex PCR; TCRdb has only the in-frame clones, and not every one. D and trimming come from the DNA, and the V and J calls and clone size come from that table. The profile shows 250,000 to 300,000 clones, approximately 84% of them singletons. The specimen was PBMCs. The rearrangement joins TRBV19 to TRBJ2-3; 14 bases are a match to TRBD2. The receptor was derived from a woman between 40 and 50 years old in good health and CMV-seropositive. The CDR3 reads CASSAGLAGVLGTQYF. Written as DNA, the CDR3 is TGTGCCAGTAGTGCGGGACTAGCGGGAGTACTAGGGACGCAGTATTTT.